A selection of T cell receptor beta chains follows, all from one sample in a study of T cell repertoires in cytomegalovirus infection. No antigens are known for them. TCRdb passed the reads through MiXCR, listing each CDR3 protein once. The data hold about 69,000 distinct CDR3 sequences, with around 28% observed a single time. The specimen comprised CD8+ T cells from cultured PBMCs, sampled from culture after CMV antigen stimulation. These receptors all come from a human donor in good health (CMV status not recorded). Some clones in this sample may be carry-over from other donors' samples. CDR3s leave out the opening cysteine and the closing phenylalanine or tryptophan.

V gene,CDR3 protein
TRBV27,ASSPAGGVGYGYT
TRBV13,ASSGSSGGKASYNEQF
TRBV7-6,ASSDRLAATDTQY
TRBV11-2,ASSLDGTGGGEQY
TRBV19,ASSTREKTYGYT
TRBV12-3/TRBV12-4,ASSFGGPEAF
TRBV6-2/TRBV6-3,ASRGGESNQPQY
TRBV5-4,ASSTDRSEQY
TRBV20-1,SARSVGGRTHGYT
TRBV7-9,ASSPPGDTDTQY
TRBV7-2,ASRPTGTGEQF
TRBV7-3,ASSPYGGYNEQF
TRBV4-2,ASSQDGQGAYNEQF
TRBV30,AWRPSDTDSGEAF
TRBV11-2,ASSLRRGASNTQY
TRBV7-6,ASSSPTGEGNEQF
TRBV28,ASRTLAGGTDTQY
TRBV5-6,ASSLGLWQGAQKTEAF
TRBV7-6,ASSFHHRGASGDPSLEDTQY
TRBV30,AWSTGGSDEKLF
TRBV11-2,ASSLEQGPYEQY
TRBV28,ASSLEATLQETQY
TRBV11-2,ASSKRQGFSIASYNEQF
TRBV27,ASSLSPMGEQY
TRBV6-1,ASSKRGGGYEQY
TRBV12-3/TRBV12-4,ASSFMREETQY
TRBV11-2,ASSFEGYEQY
TRBV7-8,ASSPQAGLNTEAF
TRBV7-8,ASSLAAPRRLLSSTDTQY
TRBV27,ASRTGSGANVLT
TRBV6-1,ASSEGGLIRKHIARNEQF
TRBV12-3/TRBV12-4,ASSTDKNTEAF
TRBV11-1,ASSLESGSTDTQY
TRBV7-2,ASSLVGLGNQPQH
TRBV9,ASSPLRDRASYEQY
TRBV5-6,ASSLRLVQQF
TRBV9,ASSVGTVAVSPITKSGANVLT
TRBV5-5,ASSLGRRGRQDNEKLF
TRBV27,ASAKAQPQH
TRBV7-3,ASSGSQGNSPLH
TRBV24-1,ATSDLGGGAGDTQY
TRBV2,ASRDDGTLTSTDTQY
TRBV7-9,ASSLLNGELF
TRBV27,ASSSTTGELF
TRBV12-3/TRBV12-4,ASSPGQGDTEAF
TRBV7-6,ASSPMEVSSYNEQF
TRBV7-2,ASSLNRGIGNEQF
TRBV7-2,ASTPQGTVYTEAF
TRBV7-9,ASSLESGASSYNEQF
TRBV7-6,ASSLSGGEQY
TRBV6-2/TRBV6-3,ASSPRRYRDSTDTQY
TRBV19,ASSSPANNEQF
TRBV7-2,ASSPEQSFNEQF
TRBV19,ASSIDGTGAYNEQF
TRBV20-1,SASASIAKNIQY
TRBV27,ASRGDGGGETQY
TRBV5-8,TSSDRDFYEQY
TRBV19,ASSIGTSGQETQY
TRBV20-1,SARHYLASGTEQF